This TCR beta chain came from a study of OX40 agonist ivuxolimab in advanced cancers. At the level of the study: The drug used for patients, ivuxolimab, was an agonistic anti-OX40 (CD134) antibody. Dosing consisted of intravenous ivuxolimab at 0.01 to 10 mg/kg every 2 weeks.

General study findings and limits: Dose levels from 0.1 to 3.0 mg/kg saw CD4+ and CD8+ blood T cells expand clonally by week 6. Among patients with partial responses at 0.1-3.0 mg/kg, clonal expansion was among the lowest.

The CDR3 covers 17 residues. Germline V gene lookup returns CDR1 SNHLY and CDR2 FYNNEI. With 4 bases removed from V and 1 base from J, the gap between germline ends came to 20 bases. On this clone: The antigen remains unidentified.

The method was immunoSEQ multiplex PCR; TCRdb's version includes in-frame clones alone and lacks a portion of them. This sample has tens of thousands of clones; around 92% occur once, and the top ten carry 12% to 15%. Here the sequenced sample was CD4+ or CD8+ T cells sorted from blood, taken in a trial of the OX40 agonist ivuxolimab. This clonotype originated in an adult with an advanced solid tumor such as melanoma, head and neck, liver or kidney cancer. The rearrangement joins TRBV2 to TRBJ2-7; no definite D call. The CDR3 here is CASSVDRLIVLSYEQYF. The CDR3 DNA follows: TGTGCCAGCAGTGTTGACCGGCTCATAGTCCTGTCCTACGAGCAGTACTTC.